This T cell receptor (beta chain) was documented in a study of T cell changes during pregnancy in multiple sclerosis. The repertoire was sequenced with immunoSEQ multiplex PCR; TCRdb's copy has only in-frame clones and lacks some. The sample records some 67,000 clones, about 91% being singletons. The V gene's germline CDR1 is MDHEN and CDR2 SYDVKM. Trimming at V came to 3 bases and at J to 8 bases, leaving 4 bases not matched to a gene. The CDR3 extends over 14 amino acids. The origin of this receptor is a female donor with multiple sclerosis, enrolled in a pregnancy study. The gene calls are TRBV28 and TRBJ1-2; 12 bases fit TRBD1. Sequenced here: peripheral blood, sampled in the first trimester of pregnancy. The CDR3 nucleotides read TGTGCCAGCAGTTTCTCCGGGACAGGGGGCGGCTACACCTTC. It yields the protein CASSFSGTGGGYTF.